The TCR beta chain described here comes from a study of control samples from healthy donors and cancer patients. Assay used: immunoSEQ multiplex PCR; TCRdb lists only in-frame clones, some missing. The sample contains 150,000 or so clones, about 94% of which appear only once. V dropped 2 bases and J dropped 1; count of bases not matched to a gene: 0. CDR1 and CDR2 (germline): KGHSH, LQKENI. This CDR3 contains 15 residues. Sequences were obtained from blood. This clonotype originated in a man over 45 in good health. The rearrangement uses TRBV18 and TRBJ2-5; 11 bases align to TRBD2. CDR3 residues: CASSPGTSGQETQYF. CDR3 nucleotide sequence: TGTGCCAGCTCACCAGGGACTAGCGGCCAAGAGACCCAGTACTTC.